The source of this T cell receptor (beta chain) is a study of blood T cell repertoires in COVID-19. CDR3 length equals 13 residues. The V gene's germline CDR1 is MNHEY and CDR2 SMNVEV (reference sequence). Between the trimmed V and J ends, which lost 2 bases and 7 bases, there was a span of 6 bases. Produced via immunoSEQ multiplex PCR; TCRdb's table is partial and in-frame only. The sample records some 270,000 clones, roughly 88% being singletons. The origin of this receptor is a human donor with COVID-19, enrolled during active disease. The donor label of this sample is uncertain. Sample: peripheral blood. The V gene is TRBV27, the J gene TRBJ1-6, with D uncertain. The CDR3 sequence is CASSLAENSPLHF. Here the CDR3 DNA reads TGTGCCAGCAGTTTAGCGGAGAATTCACCCCTCCACTTT.